Following are 21 T cell receptor beta chains from one sample sequenced in a study of blood T cell repertoires in COVID-19. The table came from immunoSEQ multiplex PCR; TCRdb's copy has only in-frame clones and leaves some out. Of about 400,000 clones in the sample, approximately 88% were seen once. The sample comprised peripheral blood. Receptor source: a man aged 35 to 55 with acute or convalescent COVID-19.

This chain connects TRBV28 to TRBJ1-4; TRBD1 might be the D (5 bases). The CDR3 is 20 residues long. Between the trimmed V and J ends, which lost 3 bases and 4 bases, there was a span of 27 bases. CDR1 and CDR2 (germline): MDHEN, SYDVKM. CDR3 residues: CASSFGQGGGLWLFNEKLFF. The CDR3 DNA follows: TGTGCCAGCAGTTTCGGCCAAGGCGGGGGTTTGTGGCTTTTTAATGAAAAACTGTTTTTT.

This clone showed up just once. The V and J genes are TRBV11-1 and TRBJ1-2; TRBD1 might be the D (6 bases). Per germline, CDR1 SGHAT and CDR2 FQDESV (reference sequence). This CDR3 region has 17 residues. Trimming cost V 0 bases and J 8 bases, with 22 bases left between them. The CDR3 region has the DNA TGTGCCAGCAGCTTAGCGCGGCGTATACAGGGCTCGGGCGGCTACACCTTC. Translating it yields CASSLARRIQGSGGYTF.

CDR3 in DNA: TGTGCCAGCAGTATCCGGACAGGGGAGAACTATGGCTACACCTTC. As protein: CASSIRTGENYGYTF. This chain uses TRBV6-5 with TRBJ1-2, with TRBD1 identical over 9 bases. This CDR3 comprises 15 residues. The germline V gene has CDR1 MNHEY and CDR2 SVGAGI. V dropped 5 bases and J dropped 2; count of bases not matched to a gene: 6.

V is TRBV19 and J is TRBJ2-3; 7 nucleotides align to TRBD1. V shed 1 base, J shed 4 bases, and the junction held 8 bases outside the gene matches. Germline V lookup: CDR1 LNHDA, CDR2 SQIVND (reference sequence). This CDR3 is 16 amino acids long. CDR3 sequence: CASSIGRQGVSDTQYF. The DNA of the CDR3 is TGTGCCAGTAGTATAGGCCGACAGGGAGTTTCAGATACGCAGTATTTT.

The V call is TRBV18, the J call TRBJ2-7, with a weak D call TRBD1 (5 bases). Trimming removed 2 bases from V and 2 bases from J, with 10 bases in between. The CDR3 runs to 14 residues. Germline V CDR1 and CDR2: KGHSH, LQKENI. CDR3 nucleotide sequence: TGTGCCAGCTCACCAGACAGATACACCTACGAGCAGTACTTC. Residues: CASSPDRYTYEQYF.

This chain uses TRBV7-2 with TRBJ1-5, with D unresolved. Trimming pared 3 bases from V and 7 bases from J, leaving 16 bases between. CDR3 length: 15 amino acids. In germline, CDR1 is SGHTA, CDR2 FQGNSA. The CDR3 bases are TGTGCCAGCAGCTTCCTTGGGCAGGTTGGCCAGCCCCAGCATTTT. As protein: CASSFLGQVGQPQHF.

The table lists this clone with a count of one. V usage is TRBV15 and J usage is TRBJ2-7; perhaps TRBD1 as D (10 bases). V lost 3 bases to trimming and J lost 2 bases, with 38 bases between them. Germline assignment: CDR1 LNHNV and CDR2 YYDKDF (reference sequence). The CDR3 is 23 residues long. The CDR3 region is CATSSPRLGQTGGSSGKTYEQYF. CDR3 nucleotides: TGTGCCACCAGCAGCCCGCGTTTGGGTCAGACAGGGGGCTCTAGCGGGAAAACCTACGAGCAGTACTTC.

This sequence joins TRBV4-1 and TRBJ1-5; 7 nucleotides match TRBD1. In germline, CDR1 is MGHRA, CDR2 YSYEKL. The CDR3 has 18 residues. The junction had 12 bases not matched to a gene; V was cut back by 3 bases and J by 1 base. In nucleotides, the CDR3 is TGCGCCAGCAGCCACCAGATGACAGGGTTGGACAGCAATCAGCCCCAGCATTTT. Amino acids: CASSHQMTGLDSNQPQHF.

V usage is TRBV11-1 and J usage is TRBJ2-5; possibly TRBD2 for D (7 bases). This CDR3 has 16 amino acids. CDR1 and CDR2 from the germline V gene are SGHAT and FQDESV (reference sequence). Between the trimmed V and J ends, which lost 8 bases and 2 bases, there was a span of 21 bases. CDR3 protein: CASSPSGGGLQETQYF. In DNA, the CDR3 is TGTGCCAGCTCCCCATCTGGCGGGGGCTTGCAAGAGACCCAGTACTTC.

In DNA form, the CDR3 reads TGTGCCAGCAGCGCCAGGGGACTAGCTGAAGAGACCCAGTACTTC. Translated: CASSARGLAEETQYF. The chain joins TRBV11-3 to TRBJ2-5, with 9 bases matching TRBD2. CDR1 is SGHNT, CDR2 YENEEA, per germline. This CDR3 region has 15 residues. The trim removed 5 bases at V and 3 bases at J, leaving 7 bases unmatched.

This clone was observed a single time. The rearrangement links TRBV12-3 or TRBV12-4 to TRBJ2-7; no clear D. The CDR3 is 12 residues long. The V end was cut by 3 bases, the J end by 3 bases, with 6 bases between. CDR3 sequence: CASSFTVYEQYF. CDR3 in DNA: TGTGCCAGCAGTTTTACAGTCTACGAGCAGTACTTC.

The chain carries TRBV11-2 and TRBJ2-2, with 13 bases lining up with TRBD2. Per germline, CDR1 SGHAT and CDR2 FQNNGV. CDR3 length equals 17 residues. V was pared by 0 bases and J by 5 bases, with 3 bases of the junction left unmatched. CDR3 DNA: TGTGCCAGCAGCTTAGAAGGACTAGCGGGAGAAACCGGGGAGCTGTTTTTT. Translation: CASSLEGLAGETGELFF.

The CDR3 DNA is TGCGCCAGCAGCTTGGCCCCCATCGGGCGGGGGGCCTCCTACGAGCAGTACTTC. It is translated as CASSLAPIGRGASYEQYF. The V and J genes are TRBV5-1 and TRBJ2-7; TRBD2 matches at 8 bases. In germline, CDR1 is SGHRS, CDR2 YFSETQ. The J segment lost 0 bases and the V segment lost 0 bases, leaving 11 bases of the junction unmatched. The CDR3 covers 18 residues.

The V call is TRBV20-1, the J call TRBJ1-2; TRBD1 is a possible D gene (5 bases). Trimming removed 3 bases from V and 3 bases from J, with 11 bases in between. CDR3 length: 13 residues. CDR1 is DFQATT, CDR2 SNEGSKA, per germline (reference sequence). CDR3 amino acids: CSASQGWDYGYTF. The DNA for the CDR3 is TGCAGTGCTAGTCAGGGTTGGGACTATGGCTACACCTTC.

This chain connects TRBV28 to TRBJ2-2; TRBD1 agrees at 9 bases. The length of the CDR3 is 15 residues. V lost 2 bases, J lost 3 bases, and 1 base stayed unmatched. Germline CDR1 reads MDHEN; CDR2 reads SYDVKM. CDR3 residues: CASSLGDRDTGELFF. The CDR3 nucleotides are TGTGCCAGCAGTTTAGGGGACAGGGACACCGGGGAGCTGTTTTTT. Based on the CDR3 plus reference TRBV28 and TRBJ2-2, the full variable domain is DVKVTQSSRYLVKRTGEKVFLECVQDMDHENMFWYRQDPGLGLRLIYFSYDVKMKEKGDIPEGYSVSREKKERFSLILESASTNQTSMYLCASSLGDRDTGELFFGEGSRLTVL.

The chain uses TRBV4-2 and TRBJ2-7; D not resolved. V shed 1 base and J shed 3 bases, with 13 bases lying between them. The germline CDR1 and CDR2 sequences are LGHNA and YNFKEQ. The CDR3 is 15 residues long. CDR3 nucleotide sequence: TGTGCCAGCAGCCAAGTTTTTAGTCGAAACTACGAGCAGTACTTC. Residues: CASSQVFSRNYEQYF.

As concerns this clone: Other DNA sequences in this sample translate to the same CDR3. The chain carries TRBV5-5 and TRBJ1-1; D may be TRBD1 (5 bases). V was shortened by 2 bases and J by 1 base, with 6 bases between the two germline ends. Germline V gene lookup returns CDR1 SGHKS and CDR2 YYEKEE (reference sequence). The CDR3 covers 13 residues. The CDR3 here is CASSLTGNTEAFF. DNA of the CDR3: TGTGCCAGCAGCTTAACAGGGAACACTGAAGCTTTCTTT.

This clone was counted once. In nucleotides, the CDR3 is TGTGCCAGCAGCCACATCCGGGGGGGCTACACCTTC. Translation gives CASSHIRGGYTF. The chain joins TRBV5-8 to TRBJ1-2; TRBD1 might be the D (5 bases). Germline CDR1 SGHTS, CDR2 YDEGEE. There are 12 residues in the CDR3. Trimming removed 4 bases at V and 8 bases at J, with 12 bases between.

CDR3 DNA sequence: TGTGCCAGCAGCAAAAAACCGGGACAGGGAGCAGATACGCAGTATTTT. Its protein is CASSKKPGQGADTQYF. The genes are TRBV21-1 and TRBJ2-3; no check of the table's D call, TRBD1, against the DNA was made. TRBV21-1 counts as a pseudogene. The CDR3 has 16 residues.

The genes are TRBV28 and TRBJ1-2, with a tentative D call TRBD1 (6 bases). Trimming removed 3 bases at V and 5 bases at J, with 13 bases between. This CDR3 is 14 amino acids long. Germline assignment: CDR1 MDHEN and CDR2 SYDVKM. CDR3 DNA sequence: TGTGCCAGCAGTTTCGCGCAGGGGCTTTATGGCTACACCTTC. It specifies CASSFAQGLYGYTF.

This sequence joins TRBV19 and TRBJ1-2; the D gene is possibly TRBD1 (5 bases). The V gene's germline CDR1 is LNHDA and CDR2 SQIVND (reference sequence). The length of the CDR3 is 19 residues. Trimming left V 3 bases short and J 8 bases short, with 31 bases between. The DNA for the CDR3 is TGTGCCAGTAGTATTAGGTTCCCGAGGTTCGGGGGAATATGGTACGGCTACACCTTC. It is translated as CASSIRFPRFGGIWYGYTF. The full variable domain, in which reference TRBV19 and TRBJ1-2 provide the parts outside the CDR3, is DGGITQSPKYLFRKEGQNVTLSCEQNLNHDAMYWYRQDPGQGLRLIYYSQIVNDFQKGDIAEGYSVSREKKESFPLTVTSAQKNPTAFYLCASSIRFPRFGGIWYGYTFGSGTRLTVV.